A single sample gave rise to the 2 T cell receptor beta chains below, sequenced in a study of T cell responses to AZD1222 COVID-19 vaccine. Data came from immunoSEQ multiplex PCR; TCRdb stores just in-frame clones and leaves some out. The sample contains about 130,000 clones, 85% to 90% of which appear only once. This material consisted of peripheral blood, taken on day 0 of AZD1222 vaccination. The receptors stem from an adult in good health.

The chain uses TRBV6-2 or TRBV6-3 and TRBJ1-5; 7 positions match TRBD1. V lost 4 bases to trimming and J lost 6 bases; unmatched junction nucleotides: 27. CDR1 and CDR2 (germline): MNHEY, SVGEGT. The length of the CDR3 is 21 residues. This CDR3 reads CASSFFSARQGRRRPVQPQHF. In DNA, the CDR3 is TGTGCCAGCAGTTTTTTTTCCGCTAGACAGGGAAGGCGCCGTCCGGTTCAGCCCCAGCATTTT.

The chain combines TRBV11-3 with TRBJ2-7; 8 nucleotides align to TRBD1. The CDR3 contains 13 residues. V trimming: 4 bases; J trimming: 3 bases; junction bases outside the gene matches: 2. Germline-derived CDR1 and CDR2 are SGHNT and YENEEA. CDR3 sequence reads: CASSSGTGYEQYF. The DNA for the CDR3 is TGTGCCAGCAGCTCAGGGACAGGCTACGAGCAGTACTTC.